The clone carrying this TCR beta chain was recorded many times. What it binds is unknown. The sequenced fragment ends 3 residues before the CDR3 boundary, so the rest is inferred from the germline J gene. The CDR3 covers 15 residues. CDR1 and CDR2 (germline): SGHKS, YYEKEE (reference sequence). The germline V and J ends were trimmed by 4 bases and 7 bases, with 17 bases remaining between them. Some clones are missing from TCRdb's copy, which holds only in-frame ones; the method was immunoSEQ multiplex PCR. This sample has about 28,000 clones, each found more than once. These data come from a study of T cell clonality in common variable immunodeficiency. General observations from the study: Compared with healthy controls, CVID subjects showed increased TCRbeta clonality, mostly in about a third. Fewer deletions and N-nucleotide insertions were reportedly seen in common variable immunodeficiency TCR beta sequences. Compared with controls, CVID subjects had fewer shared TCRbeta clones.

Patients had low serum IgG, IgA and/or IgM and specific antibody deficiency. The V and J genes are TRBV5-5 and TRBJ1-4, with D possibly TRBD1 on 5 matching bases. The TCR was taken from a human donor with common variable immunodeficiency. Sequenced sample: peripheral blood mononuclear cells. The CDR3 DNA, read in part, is TGTGCCAGCAGCCTAGGCGGCGCGAGGGGTGAAAAA. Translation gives CASSLGGARGEK. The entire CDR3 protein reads CASSLGGARGEKLFF.